This is a list of T cell receptor beta chains from one sample in a study of sequential checkpoint blockade in melanoma. Libraries were prepared by immunoSEQ multiplex PCR; TCRdb keeps only in-frame clonotypes and omits some of them. The sample yields about 15,000 clones, approximately 80% seen once. The source material was CD8+ T cells sorted from blood (inferred from file names), sampled from a patient given nivolumab and ipilimumab in sequence. These TCRs come from a human donor with melanoma. The conserved cysteine and the conserved F or W are not part of the CDR3 here.

v_call | cdr3_aa
TRBV4-1 | ASSLPGLAYEQY
TRBV5-1 | ASSFEGGSYNEQF
TRBV7-2 | ASSPTSGSFNEQF
TRBV4-1 | ASSALQGVTEAF
TRBV5-6 | ASSPDRGYEQY
TRBV28 | ASSLSGKKLF
TRBV11-2 | ASTGSNYGYT
TRBV7-9 | ASSSGQGGRYGYT
TRBV6-6 | ASEEGPGGAEAF
TRBV27 | ASSYGGSSYEQY
TRBV27 | ASSFSTGDYEQY
TRBV4-3 | ASSQEASGSGYNEQF
TRBV2 | ASSGRDSSYEQY
TRBV5-1 | ASSFGGTGVQETQY
TRBV11-2 | ASSLNRALTYEQY
TRBV14 | ASSQVSRPYVNEKLF
TRBV10-2 | ASSESSDIYGYT
TRBV19 | ATQRSGTYEQY